Below are 32 T cell receptor beta chains sequenced from a single sample in a study of blood T cell repertoires in COVID-19. The assay was immunoSEQ multiplex PCR, and TCRdb's table has in-frame clones only and misses some. The sample holds approximately 82,000 clones, around 89% seen once. Source material: PBMCs or T cells enriched from blood (not recorded which). The receptors originated from a woman aged 45-60 years with acute COVID-19.

The rearrangement joins TRBV30 to TRBJ1-4, with D hard to call. The V gene's germline CDR1 is GTSNPN and CDR2 SVGIG (reference sequence). V dropped 2 bases and J dropped 7 bases, with 8 bases sitting between them. The CDR3 is 12 amino acids. The CDR3 spells CAWSTGSEKLFF. The CDR3 DNA reads TGTGCCTGGAGTACGGGTTCTGAAAAACTGTTTTTT.

This clone was seen more than once but under ten times. The rearrangement uses TRBV7-9 and TRBJ2-1, with 7 bases lining up with TRBD2. The CDR3 contains 16 residues. V trimming: 6 bases; J trimming: 3 bases; junction bases outside the gene matches: 11. Germline CDR1 SEHNR, CDR2 FQNEAQ (reference sequence). The DNA for the CDR3 is TGTGCCAGCAGTTTGGGAGGGCTAGCGGTCTACAATGAGCAGTTCTTC. This encodes CASSLGGLAVYNEQFF. Drawing the rest from reference TRBV7-9 and TRBJ2-1, the complete variable domain is DTGVSQNPRHKITKRGQNVTFRCDPISEHNRLYWYRQTLGQGPEFLTYFQNEAQLEKSRLLSDRFSAERPKGSFSTLEIQRTEQGDSAMYLCASSLGGLAVYNEQFFGPGTRLTVL.

The chain couples TRBV5-1 to TRBJ1-5; tentatively, D is TRBD1 (6 bases). CDR3 length: 14 residues. Per germline, CDR1 SGHRS and CDR2 YFSETQ. V dropped 2 bases and J dropped 5 bases, with 11 bases sitting between them. The chain's CDR3 is CASSFRDTDQPQHF. The CDR3 coding sequence is TGCGCCAGCAGCTTCCGGGACACCGATCAGCCCCAGCATTTT.

V gene TRBV4-3 combines with J gene TRBJ1-1; tentatively, D is TRBD1 (6 bases). This CDR3 is 16 amino acids long. The germline V gene has CDR1 LGHNA and CDR2 YSLEER. V was trimmed by 4 bases and J by 0 bases, leaving 15 bases between them. The CDR3 sequence: CASSPQGLLMNTEAFF. CDR3 nucleotide sequence: TGCGCCAGCAGCCCCCAGGGGTTACTCATGAACACTGAAGCTTTCTTT.

V gene TRBV18 combines with J gene TRBJ2-7; the match to TRBD1 covers 8 bases. The germline V gene has CDR1 KGHSH and CDR2 LQKENI. V trimming: 3 bases; J trimming: 4 bases; junction bases outside the gene matches: 8. This CDR3 is built from 15 residues. This chain's CDR3 is CASSPQTGELYEQYF. The DNA for the CDR3 is TGTGCCAGCTCACCTCAGACAGGGGAATTATACGAGCAGTACTTC.

This rearrangement joins TRBV6-2 or TRBV6-3 to TRBJ2-7; 9 nucleotides match TRBD2. Germline trimming cut 0 bases from V and 0 bases from J; bases unmatched to any gene: 6. This CDR3 has 17 amino acids. Germline V lookup: CDR1 MNHEY, CDR2 SVGEGT. CDR3 nucleotide sequence: TGTGCCAGCAGTTACTCGGTGGATAGCGGGAGCTCCTACGAGCAGTACTTC. Encoded protein: CASSYSVDSGSSYEQYF.

The gene calls are TRBV9 and TRBJ2-3, with 9 bases fitting TRBD2. The V gene's germline CDR1 is SGDLS and CDR2 YYNGEE. V shed 0 bases, J shed 1 base, and the junction held 3 bases outside the gene matches. This CDR3 contains 16 residues. CDR3 in amino acids: CASSVASGMGTDTQYF. DNA for the CDR3: TGTGCCAGCAGCGTAGCTAGCGGGATGGGCACAGATACGCAGTATTTT.

This chain joins TRBV3-1 (or the pseudogene TRBV3-2) and TRBJ1-1; TRBD1 agrees at 8 bases. This CDR3 spans 15 amino acids. Germline-derived CDR1 and CDR2 are LGHDT and YNNKEL (reference sequence). V lost 3 bases to trimming and J lost 3 bases; unmatched junction nucleotides: 6. CDR3 amino acids: CASSQPGTGDTEAFF. CDR3 nucleotides: TGTGCCAGCAGCCAGCCCGGGACAGGCGACACTGAAGCTTTCTTT.

V is TRBV19 and J is TRBJ1-2; a weak D match, TRBD1 (6 bases). CDR3 length equals 15 residues. Trimming took off 5 bases at V and 0 bases at J, with 13 bases between the two ends. CDR1 is LNHDA, CDR2 SQIVND, per germline (reference sequence). The CDR3 DNA reads TGTGCCAGTAGTGCATCACAGGGTTCTAACTATGGCTACACCTTC. This translates into CASSASQGSNYGYTF. The full variable domain, completed using reference TRBV19 and TRBJ1-2, is DGGITQSPKYLFRKEGQNVTLSCEQNLNHDAMYWYRQDPGQGLRLIYYSQIVNDFQKGDIAEGYSVSREKKESFPLTVTSAQKNPTAFYLCASSASQGSNYGYTFGSGTRLTVV.

The V and J genes are TRBV6-1 and TRBJ2-7; 7 bases are shared with TRBD2. This CDR3 comprises 15 residues. Germline V gene sequence: CDR1 MNHNS, CDR2 SASEGT. With 2 bases clipped from V and 1 base from J, the junction kept 5 bases outside the gene matches. For the CDR3, the DNA is TGTGCCAGCAGTGAACGGGCTAGCGGATCCTACGAGCAGTACTTC. Translated: CASSERASGSYEQYF.

In DNA, the CDR3 is TGCGCCAGCAGCTTGGTGGGTAGCGCCTCCTACGAGCAGTACTTC. As protein: CASSLVGSASYEQYF. The rearrangement links TRBV5-1 to TRBJ2-7; the D gene is possibly TRBD2 (5 bases). From germline, CDR1 is SGHRS and CDR2 YFSETQ. V lost 0 bases, J lost 0 bases, and 10 bases lay in between. This CDR3 is built from 15 residues.

The rearrangement links TRBV15 to TRBJ1-1; D remains unclear. Between the trimmed V and J ends, which lost 1 base and 6 bases, there was a span of 15 bases. This CDR3 spans 15 amino acids. CDR1 LNHNV and CDR2 YYDKDF come from the germline V gene (reference sequence). As DNA, the CDR3 is TGTGCCACCAGCAGAGTTGCGGGTATGGATGCTGAAGCTTTCTTT. Translation: CATSRVAGMDAEAFF.

This clone ranks as medium-sized (0.01 to 0.1%). The rearrangement uses TRBV7-2 and TRBJ1-1; TRBD1 matches at 7 bases. V lost 2 bases and J lost 1; bases outside the gene matches: 7. Looked up from germline, CDR1 is SGHTA and CDR2 is FQGNSA. CDR3 length: 16 amino acids. The CDR3 DNA is TGTGCCAGCAGCTTAATGGCAGGGGGTGGGAACACTGAAGCTTTCTTT. Protein product: CASSLMAGGGNTEAFF. Together with reference TRBV7-2 and TRBJ1-1, the CDR3 gives the full variable domain: GAGVSQSPSNKVTEKGKDVELRCDPISGHTALYWYRQSLGQGLEFLIYFQGNSAPDKSGLPSDRFSAERTGGSVSTLTIQRTQQEDSAVYLCASSLMAGGGNTEAFFGQGTRLTVV.

The count of this clone is one. V gene TRBV12-3 or TRBV12-4 combines with J gene TRBJ2-7, with D possibly matching TRBD2 (6 bases). The length of the CDR3 is 13 residues. Between the trimmed V and J ends, which lost 3 bases and 6 bases, there was a span of 12 bases. CDR3 sequence (DNA): TGTGCCAGCAGTTTGGTCTCCGGGGGCGAGCAGTACTTC. The encoded protein is CASSLVSGGEQYF.

J is TRBJ2-3 and V is TRBV18, with 9 bases aligning to TRBD1. Germline CDR1 KGHSH, CDR2 LQKENI. This CDR3 is 16 amino acids long. V trimming: 6 bases; J trimming: 2 bases; junction bases outside the gene matches: 9. CDR3 DNA: TGTGCCAGCTCTCTATACAGGGGGCTGGACACAGATACGCAGTATTTT. Translated, it gives CASSLYRGLDTDTQYF.

J is TRBJ2-7 and V is TRBV7-9; TRBD1 agrees at 7 bases. In germline, CDR1 is SEHNR, CDR2 FQNEAQ (reference sequence). The CDR3 is made up of 13 amino acids. V gave up 5 bases and J gave up 0 bases; unmatched junction bases: 1. CDR3 DNA sequence: TGTGCCAGCAGCGGGGACAGCTCCTACGAGCAGTACTTC. Protein product: CASSGDSSYEQYF.

A single count supports this clone. The V gene is TRBV3-1 (or the pseudogene TRBV3-2), the J gene TRBJ2-7; maybe TRBD1 (6 bases). The length of the CDR3 is 15 residues. Germline V gene sequence: CDR1 LGHDT, CDR2 YNNKEL (reference sequence). V shed 2 bases and J shed 2 bases, with 13 bases lying between them. This CDR3 is CASSQYPGTTYEQYF. CDR3 nucleotide sequence: TGTGCCAGCAGCCAATATCCCGGGACAACCTACGAGCAGTACTTC.

About this clone: Other DNA sequences within the sample encode an identical CDR3. CDR3 region: CSAREGYEQYF. In DNA form, the CDR3 reads TGCAGTGCCCGGGAGGGCTACGAGCAGTACTTC. The rearrangement joins TRBV20-1 to TRBJ2-7; 8 bases map to TRBD2. The CDR3 totals 11 residues. Germline assignment: CDR1 DFQATT and CDR2 SNEGSKA (reference sequence). The junction had 1 base not matched to a gene; V was cut back by 6 bases and J by 3 bases.

This clone came up once. The chain links TRBV29-1 to TRBJ1-2, with D possibly TRBD1 on 6 matching bases. CDR3 length: 11 residues. From germline, CDR1 is SQVTM and CDR2 ANQGSEA. V was clipped by 3 bases and J by 7 bases, with 9 bases between them. CDR3 sequence: CSVEGAFGYTF. CDR3 DNA: TGCAGCGTTGAGGGGGCGTTTGGCTACACCTTC.

The chain employs TRBV5-1 and TRBJ2-7, with D possibly matching TRBD1 (5 bases). Trimming left V 2 bases short and J 7 bases short, with 16 bases between. The CDR3 runs to 14 residues. Per the germline V gene, CDR1 is SGHRS and CDR2 is YFSETQ. CDR3 protein: CASSFGPPDSEQYF. The CDR3 DNA follows: TGCGCCAGCAGCTTTGGACCCCCAGACAGTGAGCAGTACTTC.

The chain is built from TRBV19 and TRBJ2-1, with 8 bases matching TRBD1. Germline V gene sequence: CDR1 LNHDA, CDR2 SQIVND (reference sequence). Trimming took 4 bases from V and 16 from J; bases not matched to a gene: 15. The CDR3 totals 14 residues. The CDR3 bases are TGTGCCAGTAGTACTAATATCGGACAGGGCCTCGTCTTCTTC. This codes for CASSTNIGQGLVFF.

The chain has TRBV2 and TRBJ1-4, with 7 bases lining up with TRBD1. With V trimmed by 6 bases and J by 3 bases, 7 bases remained unmatched. The CDR3 spans 15 residues. CDR1 and CDR2 from the germline V gene are SNHLY and FYNNEI. CDR3 sequence reads: CASRPFTGANEKLFF. The CDR3 DNA follows: TGTGCCAGCAGACCCTTCACAGGGGCTAATGAAAAACTGTTTTTT.

This clone was found once. The chain carries TRBV18 and TRBJ2-1, with 9 bases identical to TRBD2. CDR1 is KGHSH, CDR2 LQKENI, per germline. V gave up 5 bases and J gave up 1 base; unmatched junction bases: 3. The CDR3 runs 15 residues. The CDR3 loop is CASSDLAGSYNEQFF. In DNA form, the CDR3 reads TGTGCCAGCTCAGACCTAGCGGGATCCTACAATGAGCAGTTCTTC.

The J gene is TRBJ2-2, the V gene TRBV30, with TRBD2 as a possible D gene (5 bases). Germline V gene lookup returns CDR1 GTSNPN and CDR2 SVGIG (reference sequence). V lost 5 bases and J 2 bases, leaving 9 bases between the germline ends. The CDR3 length is 13 residues. CDR3 sequence reads: CAWASGNTGELFF. DNA of the CDR3: TGTGCCTGGGCAAGCGGTAACACCGGGGAGCTGTTTTTT. Supplemented by reference TRBV30 and TRBJ2-2, the full variable domain reads SQTIHQWPATLVQPVGSPLSLECTVEGTSNPNLYWYRQAAGRGLQLLFYSVGIGQISSEVPQNLSASRPQDRQFILSSKKLLLSDSGFYLCAWASGNTGELFFGEGSRLTVL.

The rearrangement links TRBV6-1 to TRBJ2-7; 10 bases match TRBD1. The CDR3 consists of 14 residues. Germline CDR1 MNHNS, CDR2 SASEGT. The V and J ends lost 1 base and 9 bases, in that order; junction bases with no gene match: 6. CDR3 residues: CASSEEGTGEAQYF. The CDR3 DNA reads as TGTGCCAGCAGTGAAGAGGGGACAGGGGAAGCGCAGTACTTC.

This chain links TRBV19 with TRBJ1-1; possibly TRBD1 for D (5 bases). CDR3 length: 15 amino acids. Trimming left V 5 bases short and J 3 bases short, with 16 bases between. Germline V lookup: CDR1 LNHDA, CDR2 SQIVND (reference sequence). The CDR3 DNA follows: TGTGCCAGTAGTCAACATCTCAGGGCGGACACTGAAGCTTTCTTT. Translated: CASSQHLRADTEAFF.

This rearrangement joins TRBV14 to TRBJ2-7, with D unresolved. The CDR3 length is 12 residues. V lost 4 bases and J 4 bases, leaving 8 bases between the germline ends. Per germline, CDR1 SGHDN and CDR2 FVKESK. CDR3 nucleotides: TGTGCCAGCAGCCCCGTTCCTTACGAGCAGTACTTC. It is translated as CASSPVPYEQYF.

Worth noting for this clone: The germline gene is not matched at one end of the junction; a read error may be the cause. The chain combines TRBV6-1 with TRBJ2-1; the match to TRBD1 covers 8 bases. Germline values: CDR1 MNHNS, CDR2 SASEGT. The CDR3 extends over 13 amino acids. The CDR3 DNA reads as TGTGCCAGCAGTGAAGAGGAAAGGACAGGGAAGGTCTTC. Protein product: CASSEEERTGKVF.

The chain has TRBV30 and TRBJ2-1; maybe TRBD1 (6 bases). CDR3 length equals 12 residues. Trimming cost V 5 bases and J 7 bases, with 12 bases left between them. The germline gives CDR1 GTSNPN, CDR2 SVGIG (reference sequence). CDR3 nucleotide sequence: TGTGCCTGGCACAGGGTGGGAAATGAGCAGTTCTTC. This codes for CAWHRVGNEQFF.

The V call is TRBV18, the J call TRBJ1-1; possibly TRBD1 for D (6 bases). This CDR3 has 16 amino acids. V was cut by 4 bases and J by 4 bases, with 19 bases left in between. Germline CDR1 reads KGHSH; CDR2 reads LQKENI. The CDR3 DNA is TGTGCCAGCTCACAGTCAACGACAGGCTCGGGCACTGAAGCTTTCTTT. This gives the protein CASSQSTTGSGTEAFF.

This chain connects TRBV21-1 to TRBJ2-2; the table's D gene call, TRBD1, was not cross checked with the DNA. TRBV21-1 is designated a pseudogene. The CDR3 is 17 residues long. In nucleotides, the CDR3 is TGTGCCAGCAGCAAAGCGCTCAGGGAAAGGGACACCGGGGAGCTGTTTTTT. Translation: CASSKALRERDTGELFF.

This chain links TRBV6-5 with TRBJ2-4, with TRBD1 identical over 7 bases. V lost 5 bases, J lost 13 bases, and 5 bases stayed unmatched. Germline lookup yields CDR1 MNHEY and CDR2 SVGAGI. The CDR3 contains 11 residues. The CDR3 loop is CASSHRGPQYF. The CDR3 region has the DNA TGTGCCAGCAGTCACAGGGGCCCCCAGTACTTC.